Detailed here is one TCR beta chain. Its antigen is as yet unknown. The data are from a study of blood T cells in healthy people across ages. General study results and limits: Strong correlation linked observed beta diversity and percent naive T cells.

Healthy Russian Caucasian donors spanned ages roughly 6 to 90 years. Alongside a J-beta primer mix, a sample-barcoded 5' primer served in a second PCR lasting about 7 to 12 cycles. TCRdb processed the 5' RACE reads anew with MiXCR; each CDR3 protein has one entry. The sample has around 870,000 distinct CDR3 sequences, around 26% seen once. The receptor was derived from a woman aged 80 or over in good health. The material sequenced was blood.

The DNA for the CDR3 is TGTGCCAGCAATAAGGACAGGGCCTATAATTCACCCCTCCACTTT. Residues: CASNKDRAYNSPLHF. The genes are TRBV6-5 and TRBJ1-6; 8 positions agree with TRBD1. Germline trimming cut 7 bases from V and 2 bases from J; bases unmatched to any gene: 4. In germline, CDR1 is MNHEY, CDR2 SVGAGI. CDR3 length: 15 amino acids.